The clone carrying this TCR beta chain was detected a few times. The data belong to a study of radiation and T cells in renal cell carcinoma. CDR1 and CDR2 (germline): LNHDA, SQIVND (reference sequence). J gave up 1 base and V 7 bases, and 6 bases lay outside the gene matches. This CDR3 is built from 15 residues. Profiling relied on immunoSEQ multiplex PCR, and the TCRdb table lists in-frame clones only, not all of them. The sample has about 120,000 clones, around 81% seen once. Time point: blood 2 weeks post-SBRT. The sample's treatment: 15 Gy SBRT to primary tumor, nephrectomy 4 weeks later. Serial blood draws occurred at baseline and 2 and 4 weeks post-SBRT.

J is TRBJ1-1 and V is TRBV19, with 10 bases aligning to TRBD1. Sequencing used blood, obtained from a patient whose treatment included radiotherapy and nephrectomy. The sequence derives from a man in his fifties or sixties with renal cell carcinoma. The CDR3 reads CASTPGQGTNTEAFF. CDR3 in DNA: TGTGCCAGTACCCCGGGACAGGGGACGAACACTGAAGCTTTCTTT.